This entry concerns a single T cell receptor beta chain. Its specificity is unknown. V gave up 5 bases and J gave up 4 bases; unmatched junction bases: 3. The CDR3 extends over 13 amino acids. Germline CDR1 is MDHEN and CDR2 is SYDVKM. The source of the sample is a study of cytomegalovirus exposure and HLA in healthy donors. Study-wide results and caveats: In a later analysis, TCR beta V- and J-gene trimming showed a link to a missense DCLRE1C variant. Presence/absence analyses treated sequencing depth as roughly uniform across donors.

The PCR was carried out with 60 Vbeta primers and 13 Jbeta primers. The method was immunoSEQ multiplex PCR; TCRdb's version includes in-frame clones alone and lacks a portion of them. The sample includes fewer than 200,000 clones, around 76% seen only once; the top ten take roughly 1.6%. This chain links TRBV28 with TRBJ1-2, with 8 bases aligning to TRBD1. This TCR derives from a girl aged 5 to 17 in good health and CMV-seropositive. Sequencing was carried out using PBMCs. In DNA form, the CDR3 reads TGTGCCAGCAGTCTAGGGACAGGCTATGGCTACACCTTC. Amino acids: CASSLGTGYGYTF.